This TCR beta chain was sequenced in a study of blood T cell repertoires in COVID-19 (dated by TCRdb to the early 2020s). At the level of the whole study: The collaborator samples originated in the United States, Italy and Spain and spanned the acute and convalescent phases of COVID-19. The material from the prospective study consisted of cDNA or gDNA derived from T cells, B-cell-depleted T cells, or PBMCs. The repertoires were made available in a free public database intended to serve as a resource for research on the immune response to SARS-CoV-2. Deeply sampled blood TCRbeta repertoires from subjects exposed to, actively infected with, or recovered from COVID-19 were included in the dataset. The samples were drawn from two sources: the first 160 participants of the ongoing ImmuneRACE study, and approximately 1,300 subjects contributed by 6 global collaborators. HLA class I and class II types, where available, came from metadata supplied by the sample provider rather than from assay-based typing. Nearly every sample came with metadata listing a de-identified subject ID, COVID-19 status, age in years and sex. Summary of the overall study and its limitations: The amount of clinical and demographic metadata varied by source and participant and was provided uncurated.

This clone was detected only once. The antigen it binds to is not known. No much larger clone is present one base from it, and per-base qualities are unavailable. The immunoSEQ Assay, a bias-controlled multiplex PCR, was used to amplify TCRbeta CDR3 regions from genomic DNA. As for the original processing: Within the assay, amplification of reference gene primers was used to estimate how many nucleated cells each sample contained. Sequence reads were collapsed and filtered to measure the absolute abundance of every unique TCRbeta CDR3 rearrangement. For each sample, productive Simpson clonality was calculated as the square root of Simpson's diversity index over productive rearrangements. TCRdb limited this immuneACCESS table to in-frame rearrangements with V and J called. A share of clones is missing; checked studies link under half to unresolved V genes, and the rest is unexplained. V, J and clone size are those of that table, while D and trimming were read from the DNA. The sample data list about 410,000 clones, and roughly 90% of these were observed just once. The ten largest account for almost 1.5% of the sample.

Collaborating institutions collected whole blood in K2EDTA tubes following their own protocols. For TCRbeta analysis, collaborators shipped samples as frozen whole blood, isolated PBMCs, or DNA extracted from either of those sample types. Spanning cysteine to phenylalanine, the CDR3 consists of 13 amino acids. The sequence is cut down to CDR3 DNA, 39 bases in frame from base 1. Based on the germline V gene, the CDR1 and CDR2 sequences are SGHRS and YFSETQ. V and J lose 4 bases and 4 bases, and a span of 12 bases separates them. Material for sequencing was peripheral blood. The rearrangement joined TRBV5-1 to TRBJ2-7; TRBD2 is perhaps the D gene, given 6 matching bases. The clonotype was recovered from a woman in her 30s with active or convalescent COVID-19. The CDR3 region has the sequence CASSRMGGYEQYF. The DNA sequence reads TGCGCCAGCAGCAGAATGGGGGGATACGAGCAGTACTTC.